This T cell receptor beta chain was profiled in a study of CD8+CD57+ T cells in acquired aplastic anemia listed by TCRdb under 2018. Study-level background: DNA extracted from sorted CD4+ and CD8+ cells had a mean of roughly 3.4 ug, with a range of about 0.19 to 27.4 ug. A CD8+CD57+ expansion meant a frequency higher than the mean frequency seen in healthy subjects. Overall study results and their limits: Although under 35 CD8+ CDR3 sequences were shared by patients and controls, these sequences appeared highly expressed in patients and within the immunodominant clones of patients. Patients and healthy controls showed no significant difference in CD8+ Simpson's diversity (P=0.060).

As to this clonotype: It lacks a known antigen. No qualities accompany the bases; no much larger clone lies one base away.

CDR1 MDHEN and CDR2 SYDVKM are derived from the germline V gene. The CDR3, cysteine through phenylalanine, is 17 amino acids long. The sequence is cut down to CDR3 DNA, 51 bases in frame from base 1. Cut back by 1 base and 5 bases, the V and J ends lie 18 bases apart. Genomic DNA served as template for TCR beta VDJ combination and CDR3 sequence profiling. TCR repertoire sequencing was run on an Illumina HiSeq 2000. The published analysis was carried out like this. Repertoires were assessed using TRBV/TRBJ rearrangement plots, CDR3 size and DJ length profiles, and Simpson's diversity index. The most abundant DNA sequence in the deep sequencing data was taken as the immunodominant clone. CDR3 amino acid sequences were screened for sharing across subjects and compared with published repertoires and the VDJdb database. TCRdb reran the public reads through fastp at Q25 and MiXCR, keeping productive beta chains. For every CDR3 protein sequence, its rows merge into one entry that carries the most common genes and DNA. TCRdb's processing, not the authors', yielded these V and J calls. Across this sample there are hundreds of thousands of distinct CDR3 sequences, with 25% to 40% seen only once. Jointly, the top ten make up less than 1% of the sample.

Patients chosen for sequencing had shown expansion of CD8+CD57+ cells by flow cytometry. All patients had severe acquired aplastic anemia diagnosed by International Study of Aplastic Anemia and Agranulocytosis and Camitta criteria. Patients had received no therapy at the time of blood sampling. TCR repertoires of sorted CD4+ and CD8+ blood T cells from severe aplastic anemia patients and healthy subjects were deep-sequenced in the study. Patients were enrolled in the USA under clinicaltrials.gov protocols 00001620, 01623167, 00001397, 00071045, 00081523 and 00961064. Ficoll-Paque density gradient centrifugation was used to isolate peripheral blood mononuclear cells. CD4+ and CD8+ T cells were sorted by FACS or magnetic beads before DNA extraction.

The sequence is built from TRBV28 and TRBJ1-5, and possibly TRBD1, on 5 matching bases. The sample was sorted CD4+, CD8+, or CD8+CD57+ T cells (not recorded which) from PBMCs. This receptor was identified in a human donor with aplastic anemia. The sequence in DNA is TGTGCCAGCAGTTTATCGAGCAGGGACCCGATGGATCAGCCCCAGCATTTT. This codes for CASSLSSRDPMDQPQHF.